This entry lists 22 T cell receptor beta chains sequenced from one sample in a study of control samples from healthy donors and cancer patients. Measured with immunoSEQ multiplex PCR; TCRdb has only the in-frame clones, and not every one. This table holds around 110,000 clones, over 85% found once. The sequenced sample was blood. The receptors stem from a man aged 30 to 39 in good health.

This rearrangement joins TRBV5-1 to TRBJ2-3, with D possibly being TRBD1 or TRBD2 (6 bases each). There are 15 residues in the CDR3. Trimming removed 0 bases from V and 2 bases from J, with 10 bases in between. Germline V gives CDR1 SGHRS, CDR2 YFSETQ. The CDR3 sequence: CASSLAGADTDTQYF. The CDR3 DNA follows: TGCGCCAGCAGCTTGGCGGGGGCCGACACAGATACGCAGTATTTT.

The V gene is TRBV4-1, the J gene TRBJ2-5; TRBD2 might be the D (6 bases). Trimming removed 4 bases at V and 5 bases at J, with 17 bases between. Germline V lookup: CDR1 MGHRA, CDR2 YSYEKL. There are 15 residues in the CDR3. CDR3 loop: CASSLEEGMGETQYF. CDR3 coding DNA: TGCGCCAGCAGCCTCGAGGAGGGGATGGGCGAGACCCAGTACTTC.

The chain joins TRBV18 to TRBJ2-3, with a tentative D call TRBD1 (5 bases). There are 14 residues in the CDR3. V was clipped by 3 bases and J by 4 bases, with 11 bases between them. CDR1 is KGHSH and CDR2 is LQKENI in the germline V gene. The CDR3 DNA reads TGTGCCAGCTCACCCCCAGGGAAGGCAGATACGCAGTATTTT. Translation gives CASSPPGKADTQYF.

The chain has TRBV11-2 and TRBJ2-2; 7 bases agree with TRBD1. Germline trimming cut 1 base from V and 1 base from J; bases unmatched to any gene: 3. CDR3 length: 16 residues. Germline CDR1 reads SGHAT; CDR2 reads FQNNGV. The CDR3 coding sequence is TGTGCCAGCAGCTTAGTGGCAGGGGGGAACACCGGGGAGCTGTTTTTT. It specifies CASSLVAGGNTGELFF.

Comments on this clone: The junction departs from the called germline gene at one end, perhaps through a read error. The gene calls are TRBV6-5 and TRBJ2-7; unclear D gene. Germline V CDR1 and CDR2: MNHEY, SVGAGI. The CDR3 is 12 amino acids. The CDR3 reads CAGSRDRREQYF. CDR3 DNA sequence: TGTGCCGGCAGCCGTGATCGACGGGAGCAGTACTTC.

The table lists this clone with a count of one. The chain combines TRBV5-1 with TRBJ2-6; 7 nucleotides agree with TRBD1. Germline assignment: CDR1 SGHRS and CDR2 YFSETQ. The CDR3 totals 16 residues. J lost 0 bases, V lost 7 bases, and 7 bases had no gene match. For the CDR3, the DNA is TGCGCCAGCGCCGGGACAGCTTTCTCTGGGGCCAACGTCCTGACTTTC. Translated: CASAGTAFSGANVLTF.

This clone came up once. The chain carries TRBV2 and TRBJ1-4; possible D gene TRBD1, 5 bases. V was cut by 8 bases and J by 8 bases, with 12 bases left in between. Germline CDR1 is SNHLY and CDR2 is FYNNEI. The CDR3 runs 12 residues. The DNA of the CDR3 is TGTGCCAGCCTTGGGGCTGGGGAAAAACTGTTTTTT. Protein sequence: CASLGAGEKLFF. Based on the CDR3 plus reference TRBV2 and TRBJ1-4, the full variable domain is EPEVTQTPSHQVTQMGQEVILRCVPISNHLYFYWYRQILGQKVEFLVSFYNNEISEKSEIFDDQFSVERPDGSNFTLKIRSTKLEDSAMYFCASLGAGEKLFFGSGTQLSVL.

The chain is built from TRBV2 and TRBJ1-1; tentative D call: TRBD1 (5 bases). Germline V CDR1 and CDR2: SNHLY, FYNNEI. The CDR3 sequence is 13 residues long. The V end was cut by 11 bases, the J end by 10 bases, with 23 bases between. CDR3 in DNA: TGTGCCGCTGGGACCAACGCTGAAAGGTCAGCTTTCTTT. Protein: CAAGTNAERSAFF.

The chain links TRBV4-1 to TRBJ1-2; TRBD1 matches 10 bases. Germline V gene sequence: CDR1 MGHRA, CDR2 YSYEKL. The CDR3 length is 16 residues. Trimming took 1 base from V and 5 from J; bases not matched to a gene: 7. The DNA for the CDR3 is TGCGCCAGCAGCCAAGGTCCCGGACAGGGGGGATATGGCTACACCTTC. Translating it yields CASSQGPGQGGYGYTF.

The chain links TRBV9 to TRBJ2-1; D possibly uses TRBD1 or TRBD2 (5 bases each). The CDR3 consists of 16 residues. Per germline, CDR1 SGDLS and CDR2 YYNGEE. V was clipped by 3 bases and J by 9 bases, with 22 bases between them. The CDR3 sequence: CASSAQATGPTGEQFF. The CDR3 region has the DNA TGTGCCAGCAGCGCCCAAGCGACGGGACCCACGGGTGAGCAGTTCTTC.

The rearrangement links TRBV19 to TRBJ1-1; D is unresolved. The CDR3 consists of 15 residues. Trimming pared 4 bases from V and 1 base from J, leaving 13 bases between. Looked up from germline, CDR1 is LNHDA and CDR2 is SQIVND (reference sequence). The CDR3 loop reads CASSTIGRENTEAFF. Written as DNA, the CDR3 is TGTGCCAGTAGTACGATCGGACGGGAGAACACTGAAGCTTTCTTT.

The chain uses TRBV24-1 and TRBJ1-2; no reliable D call. With 7 bases removed from V and 1 base from J, the gap between germline ends came to 6 bases. This CDR3 spans 12 amino acids. Germline CDR1 KGHDR, CDR2 SFDVKD. The CDR3 DNA is TGTGCCACCAGCAAGGATAACTATGGCTACACCTTC. This sequence encodes CATSKDNYGYTF.

This clone was observed once. The chain couples TRBV27 to TRBJ1-1; D gene uncertain. Per germline, CDR1 MNHEY and CDR2 SMNVEV (reference sequence). V was trimmed by 7 bases and J by 1 base, leaving 13 bases between them. The CDR3 totals 14 residues. The CDR3 region has the DNA TGTGCCAGCACCCGGGGTCCGGGGAACACTGAAGCTTTCTTT. It specifies CASTRGPGNTEAFF.

Comments on this clone: It is unclear where the CDR3 begins or ends on the DNA, so no DNA is shown, and the CDR3 is as TCRdb lists it. The rearrangement links TRBV24-1 to TRBJ2-6. From its first to its last residue, the CDR3 has 20 amino acids. Germline CDR1 KGHDR, CDR2 SFDVKD. The CDR3 is CATSFLLLCHLDEGANVLTF.

The V call is TRBV28, the J call TRBJ2-2, with unresolved D. Germline CDR1 is MDHEN and CDR2 is SYDVKM. The CDR3 covers 13 residues. V lost 8 bases, J lost 6 bases, and 13 bases lay in between. The CDR3 here is CASAPRLAGELFF. The DNA for the CDR3 is TGTGCCAGCGCCCCAAGGCTGGCCGGGGAGCTGTTTTTT.

The chain links TRBV5-4 to TRBJ1-1, with D perhaps matching TRBD1 (6 bases). The germline V gene has CDR1 SGHNT and CDR2 YYREEE (reference sequence). The V gene lost 0 bases and the J gene lost 3 bases, with 12 bases spanning the gap. The CDR3 runs 15 residues. The CDR3 loop is CASSLVVQGYTEAFF. CDR3 in DNA: TGTGCCAGCAGCTTGGTGGTACAGGGTTACACTGAAGCTTTCTTT.

This clone was counted many times. V usage is TRBV5-1 and J usage is TRBJ2-7; 10 bases line up with TRBD1. The CDR3 covers 15 residues. Germline trimming cut 0 bases from V and 2 bases from J; bases unmatched to any gene: 2. Germline assignment: CDR1 SGHRS and CDR2 YFSETQ. CDR3 amino acids: CASSLGQGAAYEQYF. In DNA, the CDR3 is TGCGCCAGCAGCTTGGGACAGGGGGCGGCCTACGAGCAGTACTTC. Full variable domain (rest looked up from reference TRBV5-1 and TRBJ2-7): KAGVTQTPRYLIKTRGQQVTLSCSPISGHRSVSWYQQTPGQGLQFLFEYFSETQRNKGNFPGRFSGRQFSNSRSEMNVSTLELGDSALYLCASSLGQGAAYEQYFGPGTRLTVT.

This chain joins TRBV24-1 and TRBJ2-1; D is unresolved. The CDR3 length is 13 residues. V was cut by 4 bases and J by 4 bases, with 7 bases left in between. Germline values: CDR1 KGHDR, CDR2 SFDVKD. The CDR3 loop is CATSDLGYNEQFF. The CDR3 coding sequence is TGTGCCACCAGTGACCTCGGTTACAATGAGCAGTTCTTC.

In its sample, this clone was seen once. The chain has TRBV11-1 and TRBJ1-1; TRBD1 is a possible D gene (6 bases). The CDR3 consists of 15 residues. V lost 5 bases and J 5 bases, leaving 18 bases between the germline ends. CDR1 is SGHAT and CDR2 is FQDESV in the germline V gene (reference sequence). The CDR3 region is CASSPNEGGGTEAFF. CDR3 DNA: TGTGCCAGCAGCCCAAACGAGGGGGGAGGGACTGAAGCTTTCTTT. The whole variable domain, remainder taken from reference TRBV11-1 and TRBJ1-1, is EAEVAQSPRYKITEKSQAVAFWCDPISGHATLYWYRQILGQGPELLVQFQDESVVDDSQLPKDRFSAERLKGVDSTLKIQPAELGDSAMYLCASSPNEGGGTEAFFGQGTRLTVV.

The chain couples TRBV28 to TRBJ1-4; D gene ambiguous. The germline V gene has CDR1 MDHEN and CDR2 SYDVKM. The CDR3 covers 16 residues. The V end lost 1 base, the J end lost 7 bases, and 16 bases lay between the germline ends. DNA for the CDR3: TGTGCCAGCAGTTTATATCGTTCAAAATCGGGTGAAAAACTGTTTTTT. Its protein product is CASSLYRSKSGEKLFF.

The chain carries TRBV4-2 and TRBJ2-5; the match to TRBD2 covers 10 bases. This CDR3 is 15 amino acids long. Germline V gene sequence: CDR1 LGHNA, CDR2 YNFKEQ. Germline trimming cut 1 base from V and 5 bases from J; bases unmatched to any gene: 4. This CDR3 is CASSQVKAGGETQYF. The CDR3 bases are TGTGCCAGCAGCCAAGTGAAAGCGGGGGGGGAGACCCAGTACTTC.

The rearrangement joins TRBV6-6 to TRBJ1-1; D unresolved. Per the germline V gene, CDR1 is MNHNY and CDR2 is SVGAGI (reference sequence). The CDR3 has 12 amino acids. Trimming removed 2 bases from V and 5 bases from J, with 6 bases in between. This CDR3 reads CASSYGATEAFF. CDR3 sequence (DNA): TGTGCCAGCAGTTACGGAGCTACTGAAGCTTTCTTT.